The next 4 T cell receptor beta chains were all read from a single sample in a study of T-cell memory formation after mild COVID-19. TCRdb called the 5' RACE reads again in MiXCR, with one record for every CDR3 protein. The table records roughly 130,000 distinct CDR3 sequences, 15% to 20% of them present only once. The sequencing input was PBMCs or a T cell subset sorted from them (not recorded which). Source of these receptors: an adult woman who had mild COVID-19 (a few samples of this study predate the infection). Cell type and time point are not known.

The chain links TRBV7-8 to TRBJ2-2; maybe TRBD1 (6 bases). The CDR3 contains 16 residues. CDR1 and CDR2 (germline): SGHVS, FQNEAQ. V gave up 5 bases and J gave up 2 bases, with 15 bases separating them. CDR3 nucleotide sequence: TGTGCCAGCAGCCCCGCCCGACAGGCCAACACCGGGGAGCTGTTTTTT. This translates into CASSPARQANTGELFF.

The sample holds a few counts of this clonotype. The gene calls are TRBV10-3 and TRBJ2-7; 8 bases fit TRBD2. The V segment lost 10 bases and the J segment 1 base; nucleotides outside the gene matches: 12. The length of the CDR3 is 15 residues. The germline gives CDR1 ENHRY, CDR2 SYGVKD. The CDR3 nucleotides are TGTGCCAGCTCCAGCCGGGGGGGAGAATCCTACGAGCAGTACTTC. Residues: CASSSRGGESYEQYF.

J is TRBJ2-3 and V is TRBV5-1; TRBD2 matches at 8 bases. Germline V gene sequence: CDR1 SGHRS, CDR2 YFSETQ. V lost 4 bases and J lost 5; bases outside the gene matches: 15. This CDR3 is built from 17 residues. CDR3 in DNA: TGCGCCAGCAGCCCGGATTCTAGCGGGCTGAGGAGAGATACGCAGTATTTT. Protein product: CASSPDSSGLRRDTQYF.

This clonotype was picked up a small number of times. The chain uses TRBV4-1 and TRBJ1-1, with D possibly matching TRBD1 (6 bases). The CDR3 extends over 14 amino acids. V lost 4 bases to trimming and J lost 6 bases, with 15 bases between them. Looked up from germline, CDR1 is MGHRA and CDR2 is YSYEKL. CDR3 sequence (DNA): TGCGCCAGCAGCCGGCATACAGGGACTGCTGAAGCTTTCTTT. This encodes CASSRHTGTAEAFF.